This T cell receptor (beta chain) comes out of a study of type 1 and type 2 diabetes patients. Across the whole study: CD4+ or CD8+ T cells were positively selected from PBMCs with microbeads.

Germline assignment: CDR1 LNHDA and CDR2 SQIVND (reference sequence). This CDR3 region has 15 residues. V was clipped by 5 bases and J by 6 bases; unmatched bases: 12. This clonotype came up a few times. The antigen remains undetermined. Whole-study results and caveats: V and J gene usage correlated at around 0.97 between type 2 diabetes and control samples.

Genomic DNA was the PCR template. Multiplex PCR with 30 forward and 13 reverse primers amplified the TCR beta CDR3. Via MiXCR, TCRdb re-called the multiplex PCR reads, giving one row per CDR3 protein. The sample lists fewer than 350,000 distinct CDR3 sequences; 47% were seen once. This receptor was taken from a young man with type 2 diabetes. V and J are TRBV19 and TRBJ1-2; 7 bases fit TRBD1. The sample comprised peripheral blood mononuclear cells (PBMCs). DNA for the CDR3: TGTGCCAGTAGTCTACGACAGGGACGACCAGATGGCTACACCTTC. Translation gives CASSLRQGRPDGYTF.